These T cell receptor beta chains were read from a single sample in a study of blood T cells in healthy people across ages. TCRdb analysed the 5' RACE reads with MiXCR anew, one entry per CDR3 protein. This table has around 1,800,000 distinct CDR3 sequences, about 39% appearing once. The sequencing input was blood. The receptors originated from a human donor in good health. The CDR3 runs from the conserved cysteine through the conserved F or W. D genes are given only for firm matches. Only part of the rows carry a size: once, few, many, or a class if the clone is expanded.

J: TRBJ2-3
size: few
V: TRBV29-1
D: TRBD1
CDR3: CSVTTGATDTQYF
DNA: TGCAGCGTTACGACAGGGGCGACAGATACGCAGTATTTT

J: TRBJ1-4
size: once
V: TRBV28
D: NA
CDR3: CASQRPPEEKLFF
DNA: TGTGCCAGCCAGCGGCCGCCGGAGGAAAAACTGTTTTTT

J: TRBJ2-3
size: few
V: TRBV20-1
D: TRBD2
CDR3: CSARDLAGTDTQYF
DNA: TGCAGTGCTAGAGACCTAGCGGGGACAGATACGCAGTATTTT

J: TRBJ2-5
size: NA
V: TRBV18
D: NA
CDR3: CASSPNTGETQYF
DNA: TGTGCCAGCTCACCAAATACGGGGGAGACCCAGTACTTC

J: TRBJ2-7
size: few
V: TRBV10-3
D: TRBD2
CDR3: CAIRPVAGSSYEQYF
DNA: TGTGCCATCAGGCCAGTAGCGGGGAGCTCCTACGAGCAGTACTTC

J: TRBJ2-3
size: few
V: TRBV7-9
D: TRBD2
CDR3: CASSPPGGSSTDTQYF
DNA: TGTGCCAGCAGCCCCCCCGGGGGGTCCAGCACAGATACGCAGTATTTT

J: TRBJ1-6
size: NA
V: TRBV7-2
D: NA
CDR3: CASSLEGIINSPLHF
DNA: TGTGCCAGCAGCTTAGAGGGCATCATAAATTCACCCCTCCACTTT

J: TRBJ1-1
size: few
V: TRBV2
D: TRBD1
CDR3: CASSGDRARVYTEAFF
DNA: TGTGCCAGCAGTGGGGACAGGGCGAGGGTGTACACTGAAGCTTTCTTT

J: TRBJ1-2
size: NA
V: TRBV20-1
D: NA
CDR3: CSAHRTNGYTF
DNA: TGCAGTGCGCATAGAACGAACGGCTACACCTTC

J: TRBJ2-4
size: NA
V: TRBV20-1
D: NA
CDR3: CGAIVPGANNNIQYF
DNA: TGCGGTGCCATAGTCCCAGGGGCGAACAACAACATTCAGTACTTC

J: TRBJ2-7
size: NA
V: TRBV6-6
D: NA
CDR3: CASSYVRLIYEQYF
DNA: TGTGCCAGCAGTTACGTTAGGCTGATCTACGAGCAGTACTTC

J: TRBJ1-2
size: NA
V: TRBV6-4
D: TRBD1
CDR3: CASKDRTGRRDYGYTF
DNA: TGTGCCAGCAAAGACAGGACAGGGCGGCGGGACTATGGCTACACCTTC

J: TRBJ2-1
size: NA
V: TRBV5-4
D: NA
CDR3: CASNGGSAYNEQFF
DNA: TGTGCCAGCAACGGGGGAAGCGCCTACAATGAGCAGTTCTTC

J: TRBJ2-3
size: NA
V: TRBV11-2
D: NA
CDR3: CASRPLATLSTDTQYF
DNA: TGTGCCAGCAGACCCTTAGCGACCCTTTCCACAGATACGCAGTATTTT

J: TRBJ1-4
size: NA
V: TRBV20-1
D: NA
CDR3: CSARVFGTSHEKLFF
DNA: TGCAGTGCTAGAGTTTTTGGGACGTCCCATGAAAAACTGTTTTTT

J: TRBJ2-7
size: NA
V: TRBV4-1
D: NA
CDR3: CASSQAGFPYEQYF
DNA: TGCGCCAGCAGCCAAGCGGGGTTCCCCTACGAGCAGTACTTC

J: TRBJ1-1
size: NA
V: TRBV3-1
D: TRBD1
CDR3: CASSQGEPGQLDGTEAFF
DNA: TGTGCCAGCAGCCAAGGGGAACCGGGACAGCTAGATGGGACTGAAGCTTTCTTT

J: TRBJ2-4
size: few
V: TRBV11-2
D: NA
CDR3: CASSLDYRAENIQYF
DNA: TGTGCCAGCAGCTTAGACTACAGGGCTGAAAACATTCAGTACTTC

J: TRBJ2-7
size: NA
V: TRBV5-1
D: TRBD2
CDR3: CASRTSGEGSYEQYF
DNA: TGCGCCAGCAGGACTAGCGGGGAGGGGTCCTACGAGCAGTACTTC

J: TRBJ2-3
size: NA
V: TRBV19
D: NA
CDR3: CASRTRGSTDTQYF
DNA: TGTGCCAGTAGAACAAGAGGCAGCACAGATACGCAGTATTTT

J: TRBJ2-1
size: NA
V: TRBV13
D: TRBD2
CDR3: CASSASAGTSGSYNEQFF
DNA: TGTGCCAGCAGCGCCTCCGCCGGGACTAGCGGATCCTACAATGAGCAGTTCTTC

J: TRBJ1-1
size: NA
V: TRBV5-6
D: NA
CDR3: CASSFVKGWGTEAFF
DNA: TGTGCCAGCAGCTTTGTCAAGGGCTGGGGCACTGAAGCTTTCTTT

J: TRBJ1-2
size: NA
V: TRBV10-3
D: NA
CDR3: CAISESQGLDYGYTF
DNA: TGTGCCATCAGTGAGTCGCAGGGGTTAGACTATGGCTACACCTTC

J: TRBJ2-1
size: few
V: TRBV6-2/TRBV6-3
D: NA
CDR3: CASSYRANTGQFF
DNA: TGTGCCAGCAGTTATCGGGCCAACACAGGGCAGTTCTTC

J: TRBJ1-1
size: NA
V: TRBV6-5
D: NA
CDR3: CASSYDGTKKVDTEAFF
DNA: TGTGCCAGCAGTTACGATGGGACGAAGAAGGTGGACACTGAAGCTTTCTTT

J: TRBJ2-7
size: NA
V: TRBV20-1
D: NA
CDR3: CSARGFFRGLGEQYF
DNA: TGCAGTGCTAGAGGGTTTTTCAGGGGTCTAGGCGAGCAGTACTTC

J: TRBJ2-3
size: NA
V: TRBV6-1
D: NA
CDR3: CASSARNAPLVGDTQYFGF
DNA: NA

J: TRBJ2-1
size: few
V: TRBV20-1
D: TRBD2
CDR3: CSASLSRGGPDEQFF
DNA: TGCAGTGCTAGTTTGTCGCGGGGGGGCCCGGATGAGCAGTTCTTC

J: TRBJ2-1
size: NA
V: TRBV5-6
D: TRBD1
CDR3: CASSASRQGSYNEQFF
DNA: TGTGCCAGCAGCGCCTCCAGACAGGGTTCCTACAATGAGCAGTTCTTC

J: TRBJ2-7
size: NA
V: TRBV4-2
D: NA
CDR3: CASSQEKGDVSYEQYF
DNA: TGTGCCAGCAGCCAAGAGAAGGGTGATGTCTCCTACGAGCAGTACTTC

J: TRBJ2-3
size: NA
V: TRBV11-3
D: TRBD2
CDR3: CASSTLAGLTDTQYF
DNA: TGTGCCAGCAGCACACTAGCGGGTCTCACAGATACGCAGTATTTT

J: TRBJ1-1
size: few
V: TRBV12-5
D: NA
CDR3: CASGLSLDGPGDHTEAFF
DNA: TGTGCTAGTGGTTTGTCACTCGACGGCCCGGGGGACCACACTGAAGCTTTCTTT

J: TRBJ2-1
size: NA
V: TRBV6-2/TRBV6-3
D: NA
CDR3: CASSWSSLSYEQFF
DNA: TGTGCCAGCAGTTGGAGCTCACTATCCTACGAGCAGTTCTTC

J: TRBJ2-1
size: NA
V: TRBV5-5
D: NA
CDR3: CASTKTSTGLNNEQFF
DNA: TGTGCCAGCACCAAAACTAGTACAGGGCTCAACAATGAGCAGTTCTTC

J: TRBJ2-5
size: NA
V: TRBV7-8
D: TRBD2
CDR3: CASSLERGAQSQYF
DNA: TGTGCCAGCAGCTTGGAGCGGGGGGCCCAGAGCCAGTACTTC

J: TRBJ2-7
size: NA
V: TRBV4-3
D: TRBD2
CDR3: CASSQDRGGGVQQYF
DNA: TGCGCCAGCAGCCAAGACCGGGGCGGGGGTGTACAGCAGTACTTC

J: TRBJ2-3
size: NA
V: TRBV7-2
D: NA
CDR3: CASSLMVLKSGTDTQYF
DNA: TGTGCCAGCAGCTTAATGGTCCTCAAAAGTGGCACAGATACGCAGTATTTT

J: TRBJ2-7
size: NA
V: TRBV2
D: NA
CDR3: CASSEHPNYYEQYF
DNA: TGTGCCAGCAGTGAACATCCGAACTACTACGAGCAGTACTTC

J: TRBJ2-3
size: few
V: TRBV4-2
D: TRBD1
CDR3: CASSRRQGADTDTQYF
DNA: TGTGCCAGCAGCCGCCGACAGGGGGCGGACACAGATACGCAGTATTTT

J: TRBJ1-5
size: NA
V: TRBV9
D: NA
CDR3: CASSLTEGRNQPQHF
DNA: TGTGCCAGCAGCCTGACAGAGGGCAGGAATCAGCCCCAGCATTTT

J: TRBJ2-5
size: NA
V: TRBV6-6
D: NA
CDR3: CASSYDRLVGQYF
DNA: TGTGCCAGCAGTTACGACAGACTTGTAGGGCAGTACTTC

J: TRBJ2-1
size: many
V: TRBV4-3
D: TRBD2
CDR3: CASSQDSAGGYNEQFF
DNA: TGCGCCAGCAGCCAAGATTCGGCGGGGGGTTACAATGAGCAGTTCTTC

J: TRBJ2-3
size: NA
V: TRBV13
D: NA
CDR3: CASSSAVLVNTTDTQYF
DNA: TGTGCCAGCAGCTCAGCGGTTCTGGTTAATACCACAGATACGCAGTATTTT

J: TRBJ2-5
size: few
V: TRBV15
D: NA
CDR3: CATKPEFTGREETQYF
DNA: TGTGCCACCAAACCAGAATTTACAGGGAGGGAAGAGACCCAGTACTTC

J: TRBJ2-7
size: NA
V: TRBV27
D: NA
CDR3: CASSTFIPRSRDAIYEQYF
DNA: TGTGCCAGCAGTACCTTTATCCCTCGGTCCAGGGACGCTATCTACGAGCAGTACTTC

J: TRBJ2-7
size: NA
V: TRBV4-1
D: TRBD2
CDR3: CASSPYTRLAGDPYEQYF
DNA: TGCGCCAGCAGCCCCTACACACGACTAGCGGGGGACCCCTACGAGCAGTACTTC

J: TRBJ2-3
size: many
V: TRBV29-1
D: NA
CDR3: CSVDDPRITDTQYF
DNA: TGCAGCGTTGATGACCCCCGTATCACAGATACGCAGTATTTT

J: TRBJ1-2
size: NA
V: TRBV5-6
D: NA
CDR3: CASSFAPGIYGYTF
DNA: TGTGCCAGCAGCTTTGCCCCAGGGATCTATGGCTACACCTTC

J: TRBJ1-2
size: NA
V: TRBV29-1
D: NA
CDR3: CSVGGEDTNYGYTF
DNA: TGCAGCGTTGGGGGCGAGGATACTAACTATGGCTACACCTTC

J: TRBJ1-1
size: NA
V: TRBV6-5
D: TRBD1
CDR3: CASSYSPTGQVEAFF
DNA: TGTGCCAGCAGTTACTCACCCACGGGACAGGTCGAAGCTTTCTTT

J: TRBJ1-2
size: NA
V: TRBV6-5
D: NA
CDR3: CASSYDLGESYGYTF
DNA: TGTGCCAGCAGTTACGATCTTGGGGAGAGCTATGGCTACACCTTC

J: TRBJ1-1
size: once
V: TRBV7-2
D: NA
CDR3: CASSPQLVDTEAFF
DNA: TGTGCCAGCAGCCCGCAGTTAGTCGACACTGAAGCTTTCTTT

J: TRBJ1-1
size: few
V: TRBV6-5
D: NA
CDR3: CASSYSVDTEAFF
DNA: TGTGCCAGCAGTTACTCGGTAGACACTGAAGCTTTCTTT

J: TRBJ2-1
size: few
V: TRBV11-1
D: TRBD2
CDR3: CASSHRTSGGRNNEQFF
DNA: TGTGCCAGCAGCCACCGGACTAGCGGGGGCCGCAACAATGAGCAGTTCTTC

J: TRBJ2-1
size: NA
V: TRBV20-1
D: NA
CDR3: CSARDRLSEQFF
DNA: TGCAGTGCTAGAGATAGACTATCCGAGCAGTTCTTC

J: TRBJ2-5
size: NA
V: TRBV27
D: NA
CDR3: CASSLGGRLQETQYF
DNA: TGTGCCAGCAGTTTAGGCGGCAGACTACAAGAGACCCAGTACTTC

J: TRBJ1-4
size: NA
V: TRBV4-3
D: NA
CDR3: CASSQGKGQESEKLFF
DNA: TGCGCCAGCAGCCAAGGGAAAGGCCAGGAGTCCGAAAAACTGTTTTTT

J: TRBJ1-6
size: NA
V: TRBV14
D: TRBD1
CDR3: CASRRTGGNSPLHF
DNA: TGTGCCAGCAGGCGGACAGGGGGTAATTCACCCCTCCACTTT

J: TRBJ1-2
size: NA
V: TRBV7-3
D: TRBD1
CDR3: CASSLGAGGAGYGYTF
DNA: TGTGCCAGCAGCTTAGGGGCAGGGGGCGCGGGATATGGCTACACCTTC

J: TRBJ2-1
size: NA
V: TRBV20-1
D: TRBD1
CDR3: CSARGQGEEQFF
DNA: TGCAGTGCTAGGGGTCAGGGGGAAGAGCAGTTCTTC